This T cell receptor (beta chain) came from a study of blood T cell repertoires in COVID-19. For the study at large: Italy, Spain and the United States were the sources of the convalescent and acute COVID-19 samples. From T cells, B-cell-depleted T cells, or PBMCs came the material, which was cDNA or gDNA.

This clone occurred a few times. Germline loops: CDR1 KGHSH, CDR2 LQKENI. The CDR3 extends over 15 amino acids. The ends lost 1 base at V and 4 bases at J; junction bases unmatched: 6. Patients from Seattle were sampled longitudinally, starting during active infection. As processed by the authors: For nucleated cells, counts were estimated from reference gene primer amplification. The repertoire was sequenced with immunoSEQ multiplex PCR; TCRdb's copy has only in-frame clones and lacks some. V and J calls and clone size follow that table, whereas D and trimming were derived from the DNA. The data show some 160,000 clones, roughly 86% seen once.

The specimen was peripheral blood. The receptor was isolated from a woman over 75 with COVID-19, enrolled during active disease. The gene calls are TRBV18 and TRBJ1-1, with 7 bases aligning to TRBD1. The CDR3 reads CASSPRRQGRTEAFF. The CDR3 DNA is TGTGCCAGCTCACCACGGCGACAGGGCCGCACTGAAGCTTTCTTT.